A single sample is the source of the 26 T cell receptor beta chains below, sequenced in a study of CD8+CD57+ T cells in acquired aplastic anemia. CDR3 and TCR beta VDJ profiling relied on a genomic DNA template. TCRdb re-analysed the reads in MiXCR, keeping a single row per CDR3 protein. The sample holds more than 250,000 distinct CDR3 sequences, 56% seen once. Sequences were obtained from sorted CD4+, CD8+, or CD8+CD57+ T cells (not recorded which) from PBMCs. These TCRs come from a human donor with severe aplastic anemia or a healthy control (not recorded which).

V usage is TRBV2 and J usage is TRBJ1-6; the D is unclear. The CDR3 spans 14 residues. Trimming took off 6 bases at V and 7 bases at J, with 13 bases between the two ends. CDR1 is SNHLY and CDR2 is FYNNEI in the germline V gene. CDR3 protein: CASSVLTENSPLHF. CDR3 DNA: TGTGCCAGCAGCGTACTCACGGAGAATTCACCCCTCCACTTT. The full variable domain, rest sourced from reference TRBV2 and TRBJ1-6, is EPEVTQTPSHQVTQMGQEVILRCVPISNHLYFYWYRQILGQKVEFLVSFYNNEISEKSEIFDDQFSVERPDGSNFTLKIRSTKLEDSAMYFCASSVLTENSPLHFGNGTRLTVT.

The chain employs TRBV20-1 and TRBJ1-2; D unclear. V was pared by 2 bases and J by 3 bases, with 4 bases between. This CDR3 region has 11 residues. CDR1 and CDR2 from the germline V gene are DFQATT and SNEGSKA (reference sequence). CDR3 bases: TGCAGTGCTAGACCGGACTATGGCTACACCTTC. Translating it yields CSARPDYGYTF.

DNA for the CDR3: TGTGCCAGCAGTCCTACAGGGGGACACTATGAAAAACTGTTTTTT. Amino acids: CASSPTGGHYEKLFF. The chain couples TRBV6-6 to TRBJ1-4; 8 nucleotides agree with TRBD1. Germline lookup yields CDR1 MNHNY and CDR2 SVGAGI (reference sequence). This CDR3 has 15 amino acids. V lost 5 bases to trimming and J lost 6 bases; unmatched junction nucleotides: 8.

This clonotype occurred many times. The chain combines TRBV29-1 with TRBJ1-2; D is perhaps TRBD1 (6 bases). CDR1 and CDR2 (germline): SQVTM, ANQGSEA. The CDR3 extends over 11 amino acids. V lost 5 bases to trimming and J lost 8 bases, with 12 bases between them. This chain's CDR3 is CSVLRGGGYTF. Written as DNA, the CDR3 is TGCAGCGTTCTCAGGGGAGGCGGCTACACCTTC.

This chain links TRBV24-1 with TRBJ1-1; 9 nucleotides agree with TRBD1. The CDR3 consists of 15 residues. With V trimmed by 3 bases and J by 3 bases, 4 bases remained unmatched. Germline values: CDR1 KGHDR, CDR2 SFDVKD. The DNA of the CDR3 is TGTGCCACCAGTGATCCGGGACAGGGTGACACTGAAGCTTTCTTT. This encodes CATSDPGQGDTEAFF.

The table lists this clonotype with many counts. The rearrangement uses TRBV11-2 and TRBJ1-6; tentatively, D is TRBD1 (6 bases). Germline-derived CDR1 and CDR2 are SGHAT and FQNNGV. The CDR3 is made up of 17 amino acids. Trimming removed 5 bases from V and 0 bases from J, with 14 bases in between. The CDR3 protein is CASSPDRTSSYNSPLHF. The CDR3 DNA reads as TGTGCCAGCAGCCCAGACAGGACTAGCTCCTATAATTCACCCCTCCACTTT.

The table lists this clonotype with many counts. The V call is TRBV5-8, the J call TRBJ1-1; no clear D gene. CDR3 size: 14 residues. The ends were cut back, 0 bases at V and 3 bases at J, with 9 bases in the middle. CDR1 is SGHTS and CDR2 is YDEGEE in the germline V gene. In DNA, the CDR3 is TGTGCCAGCAGCTTGGCGGGAGCGGACACTGAAGCTTTCTTT. It is translated as CASSLAGADTEAFF.

J is TRBJ2-6 and V is TRBV15; D is uncertain. CDR3 length: 16 residues. The germline CDR1 and CDR2 sequences are LNHNV and YYDKDF (reference sequence). V was pared by 9 bases and J by 0 bases, with 15 bases between. The DNA of the CDR3 is TGTGCCACGGCACCGGGCGAAAGCTCTGGGGCCAACGTCCTGACTTTC. It codes for CATAPGESSGANVLTF.

This clonotype was observed once. The junction departs from germline at one end; a sequencing error may be responsible. The rearrangement joins TRBV15 to TRBJ1-5; D is ambiguous. The CDR3 runs to 15 residues. Germline V gives CDR1 LNHNV, CDR2 YYDKDF (reference sequence). CDR3 in amino acids: CATSSPREGNQPQHF. The CDR3, as DNA: TGTGCCACCAGCAGCCCTCGAGAGGGCAATCAACCCCAGCATTTT.

The sample holds many counts of this clonotype. The chain couples TRBV5-8 to TRBJ1-2; 8 positions match TRBD1. V was pared by 4 bases and J by 4 bases, with 12 bases of the junction left unmatched. This CDR3 spans 16 amino acids. CDR1 and CDR2 from the germline V gene are SGHTS and YDEGEE. The CDR3 DNA is TGTGCCAGCAGCAACAAAATACAGGGGGAGGTCTATGGCTACACCTTC. Its translation: CASSNKIQGEVYGYTF.

The V gene is TRBV29-1, the J gene TRBJ1-1; possible D gene TRBD1, 5 bases. CDR1 is SQVTM, CDR2 ANQGSEA, per germline. There are 15 residues in the CDR3. V was clipped by 6 bases and J by 10 bases, with 27 bases between them. CDR3 in amino acids: CSVGTAGWRLLGAFF. In nucleotides, the CDR3 is TGCAGCGTGGGGACCGCAGGGTGGCGATTGTTAGGAGCTTTCTTT.

At least ten counts were recorded for this clonotype. The rearrangement links TRBV12-3 or TRBV12-4 to TRBJ1-5; perhaps TRBD1 as D (6 bases). Trimming cost V 7 bases and J 2 bases, with 15 bases left between them. CDR3 length equals 15 residues. CDR3 protein: CASTVGGQGNQPQHF. The CDR3 nucleotides read TGTGCCAGCACCGTAGGGGGGCAGGGCAATCAGCCCCAGCATTTT.

The chain is built from TRBV7-9 and TRBJ2-7, with TRBD2 as a possible D gene (5 bases). The germline V gene encodes CDR1 SEHNR and CDR2 FQNEAQ (reference sequence). The CDR3 covers 15 residues. The V end was cut by 6 bases, the J end by 0 bases, with 15 bases between. CDR3 sequence reads: CASSSNGVSSYEQYF. CDR3 nucleotide sequence: TGTGCCAGCAGTTCTAACGGGGTGAGCTCCTACGAGCAGTACTTC.

This clonotype appeared a few times. This rearrangement joins TRBV4-3 to TRBJ2-1, with D uncertain. CDR1 and CDR2 (germline): LGHNA, YSLEER. The ends were cut back, 0 bases at V and 7 bases at J, with 10 bases in the middle. The CDR3 contains 14 residues. CDR3 sequence reads: CASSQEDGENEQFF. The CDR3 DNA reads as TGCGCCAGCAGCCAAGAGGATGGGGAAAATGAGCAGTTCTTC.

This rearrangement joins TRBV6-5 to TRBJ1-5; no reliable D call. Trimming removed 2 bases at V and 4 bases at J, with 6 bases between. Germline lookup yields CDR1 MNHEY and CDR2 SVGAGI. The CDR3 sequence is 13 residues long. The CDR3 DNA follows: TGTGCCAGCAGTTACACCTCTAATCAGCCCCAGCATTTT. This sequence encodes CASSYTSNQPQHF.

Only one count was recorded for this clonotype. The junction differs from germline at one of its ends, possibly a read error. The CDR3, as DNA: TGTTCCAGTAACAAAGGGGGCCAGAACTATGGCTACACCTTC. It specifies CSSNKGGQNYGYTF. The chain links TRBV19 to TRBJ1-2; 7 bases fit TRBD1. Germline V gene lookup returns CDR1 LNHDA and CDR2 SQIVND (reference sequence). The length of the CDR3 is 14 residues.

This clonotype came up many times. The chain uses TRBV12-3 or TRBV12-4 and TRBJ2-2, with 10 bases aligning to TRBD1. The CDR3 contains 17 residues. The J segment lost 3 bases and the V segment lost 6 bases, leaving 10 bases of the junction unmatched. The CDR3 DNA sequence: TGTGCCAGCAGGCCCACCCCGGGACAGGGGTACACCGGGGAGCTGTTTTTT. Its protein product is CASRPTPGQGYTGELFF.

This chain joins TRBV7-6 and TRBJ2-7; 10 nucleotides align to TRBD2. This CDR3 comprises 15 residues. The germline V gene encodes CDR1 SGHVS and CDR2 FNYEAQ. The V gene end was trimmed by 5 bases and the J gene end by 3 bases; junction bases not matched to a gene: 7. The CDR3 DNA is TGTGCCAGCAGCCCCGCGGCTAGCGGGAGCTACGAGCAGTACTTC. It encodes CASSPAASGSYEQYF.

Written as DNA, the CDR3 is TGTGCCAGCAGCTTATCTAGCGGATACACCGGGGAGCTGTTTTTT. Encoded protein: CASSLSSGYTGELFF. The V and J genes are TRBV11-2 and TRBJ2-2, with TRBD2 identical over 7 bases. The CDR3 has 15 residues. The V segment lost 2 bases and the J segment 3 bases; nucleotides outside the gene matches: 3. Germline CDR1 reads SGHAT; CDR2 reads FQNNGV.

The V call is TRBV19, the J call TRBJ1-5, with TRBD1 matching over 8 bases. This CDR3 has 13 amino acids. After removal of 10 bases from V and 4 bases from J, the junction contained 6 bases not matched to a gene. Germline V gives CDR1 LNHDA, CDR2 SQIVND (reference sequence). CDR3 DNA: TGTGCCACCCAACAGGGGGGGAATCAGCCCCAGCATTTT. Translated, it gives CATQQGGNQPQHF.

The rearrangement joins TRBV12-3 or TRBV12-4 to TRBJ2-5; 9 positions match TRBD2. V lost 6 bases, J lost 7 bases, and 9 bases stayed unmatched. CDR3 length: 14 residues. The CDR3 region is CASRLSGGEGTQYF. In DNA form, the CDR3 reads TGTGCCAGCAGGCTTAGCGGGGGAGAAGGGACCCAGTACTTC.

DNA of the CDR3: TGTGCCAGCAGTCACGGGAGGAATGAGCAGTTCTTC. The encoded protein is CASSHGRNEQFF. This chain links TRBV6-6 with TRBJ2-1, with 7 bases aligning to TRBD2. Looked up from germline, CDR1 is MNHNY and CDR2 is SVGAGI (reference sequence). The CDR3 is 12 residues long. V lost 5 bases, J lost 7 bases, and 2 bases stayed unmatched.

The chain employs TRBV24-1 and TRBJ1-5; D gene ambiguous. The V and J ends lost 7 bases and 0 bases respectively, with 3 bases between them. This CDR3 comprises 12 residues. Germline V gene sequence: CDR1 KGHDR, CDR2 SFDVKD. CDR3 sequence reads: CATSASNQPQHF. The CDR3 DNA reads TGTGCCACCAGCGCTAGCAATCAGCCCCAGCATTTT.

CDR3 in DNA: TGTGCCAGCAGCGTAGGTAGTAGCGCGAACACCGGGGAGCTGTTTTTT. This sequence encodes CASSVGSSANTGELFF. The chain has TRBV9 and TRBJ2-2, with D perhaps TRBD2 (5 bases). Germline CDR1 SGDLS, CDR2 YYNGEE. The ends were cut back, 0 bases at V and 0 bases at J, with 9 bases in the middle. The CDR3 is made up of 16 amino acids.

This rearrangement joins TRBV5-1 to TRBJ2-7; D is perhaps TRBD1 (6 bases). The V gene's germline CDR1 is SGHRS and CDR2 YFSETQ. V lost 6 bases to trimming and J lost 7 bases, with 20 bases between them. There are 14 residues in the CDR3. The CDR3, as DNA: TGCGCCAGCACCCGAACGGACAGAACCGGGGAGCAGTACTTC. Protein sequence: CASTRTDRTGEQYF.

In its sample, this clonotype was seen many times. The chain uses TRBV12-3 or TRBV12-4 and TRBJ1-6; D call uncertain. V lost 0 bases and J lost 4, with 7 bases in between. The CDR3 runs to 15 residues. The CDR3 spells CASSLARQYNSPLHF. CDR3 in DNA: TGTGCCAGCAGTTTAGCGCGGCAGTATAATTCACCCCTCCACTTT.